The subject of this entry is one T cell receptor beta chain. What antigen it recognizes has not been identified. Base-call qualities are not available, and no considerably larger clone is one nucleotide away. Whole blood was collected in K2EDTA tubes by collaborating institutions according to the institutions' own protocols. Collaborator samples were shipped for TCRbeta analysis as frozen whole blood, isolated PBMCs, or DNA extracted from either sample type. The CDR3 runs 18 amino acids, cysteine and phenylalanine included. CDR3 DNA only is kept here, 54 bases in frame from base 1. From V the trimming removes 3 bases and from J it removes 0 bases, while the gene matches leave 6 bases of the junction unaccounted for. CDR1 and CDR2 were assigned from the germline V gene (reference sequence) as MNHEY and SMNVEV. TCRbeta CDR3 regions were amplified from genomic DNA by means of the immunoSEQ Assay, a bias-controlled multiplex PCR. As for how the authors treated the data: Within the assay, amplification of reference gene primers was used to estimate how many nucleated cells each sample contained. To quantify the absolute abundance of each unique TCRbeta CDR3 rearrangement, sequence reads were collapsed and filtered. For each sample, productive Simpson clonality was calculated as the square root of Simpson's diversity index across productive rearrangements. As stored in TCRdb, this immuneACCESS dataset retains in-frame rearrangements with V and J assigned. A fraction of the clones does not appear; measured against another copy, unresolved V genes explain less than half of the discrepancy, and the remainder lacks a known reason. The V and J calls and clone size come from that table; D and trimming were worked out from the DNA. This sample has some 30,000 clones in its table, and 89% of those were observed once. The ten largest clonotypes hold about 3.4% of the sample.

The data were obtained in a study of blood T cell repertoires in COVID-19 (dated by TCRdb to about 2020). About the investigation overall: Collaborator samples came from the United States, Italy and Spain and covered acute and convalescent phases of COVID-19. The prospective study material was composed of cDNA or gDNA derived from T cells, B-cell-depleted T cells, or PBMCs. Subjects who had been exposed to COVID-19, were actively infected with it, or had recovered from it provided the deeply sampled blood TCRbeta repertoires that made up the dataset. The repertoires were released in a freely available public database meant as a resource for research on the immune response to SARS-CoV-2. Samples were obtained from the ongoing ImmuneRACE study (first 160 participants) and from roughly 1,300 subjects provided by 6 global collaborators. The sample metadata nearly always contained a de-identified subject ID, COVID-19 status, age in years and sex. HLA class I and class II types, where available, came from metadata supplied by the sample provider rather than from assay-based typing. What the work shows at the level of the full study, not this receptor alone: Clinical and demographic metadata were provided uncurated, with the amount varying by source and participant.

The chain links TRBV27 with TRBJ2-1, with 12 middle bases fitting TRBD2. The sequenced sample was peripheral blood. This TCR came from a human donor in a cohort sampled during active COVID-19. The DNA reads TGTGCCAGCAGTTTTGCGGCTAGCGGGGGGGGCTCCTACAATGAGCAGTTCTTC. The resulting protein is CASSFAASGGGSYNEQFF.